The 18 T cell receptor beta chains listed next were all sequenced from one sample in a study of blood T cell repertoires in COVID-19. Some clones are missing from TCRdb's copy, which holds only in-frame ones; the method was immunoSEQ multiplex PCR. Of around 150,000 clones in the sample, 65% to 90% were seen once. What was sequenced was peripheral blood. The source is a woman aged 55-70 years with active or convalescent COVID-19.

There are a few counts of this clone. The chain couples TRBV10-1 to TRBJ2-3; 11 bases line up with TRBD1. J was trimmed by 4 bases and V by 6 bases; bases with no gene match: 6. In germline, CDR1 is WNHNN, CDR2 SYGVQD (reference sequence). The CDR3 covers 15 residues. CDR3: CASSPGTGGSDTQYF. CDR3 DNA sequence: TGCGCCAGCAGCCCCGGGACAGGGGGTTCAGATACGCAGTATTTT.

The gene calls are TRBV9 and TRBJ2-3; 15 positions match TRBD2. The CDR3 length is 17 residues. J gave up 5 bases and V 0 bases, and 4 bases lay outside the gene matches. CDR1 and CDR2 from the germline V gene are SGDLS and YYNGEE. The CDR3 coding sequence is TGTGCCAGCAGCGTAGGGACTAGCGGGGGGGGTGAAGATACGCAGTATTTT. Protein: CASSVGTSGGGEDTQYF.

This clone has more than one count but fewer than ten. This chain links TRBV6-1 with TRBJ2-5, with D tentatively TRBD1 (5 bases). CDR3 size: 12 residues. Germline values: CDR1 MNHNS, CDR2 SASEGT. V was shortened by 2 bases and J by 5 bases, with 6 bases between the two germline ends. The CDR3 coding sequence is TGTGCCAGCAGTGAACAGGGCGAGACCCAGTACTTC. Its translation is CASSEQGETQYF.

In regard to this clone: Compared with germline, one end of the junction differs, possibly owing to a read error. V and J are TRBV3-1 (or the pseudogene TRBV3-2) and TRBJ1-3; the match to TRBD1 covers 10 bases. The CDR3 has 14 amino acids. The germline gives CDR1 LGHDT, CDR2 YNNKEL (reference sequence). CDR3 in amino acids: CASSQPGQGPYLHF. DNA of the CDR3: TGTGCCAGCAGCCAACCGGGACAGGGGCCTTACTTGCATTTT.

This chain joins TRBV7-7 and TRBJ2-3, with unresolved D. Between the trimmed V and J ends, which lost 5 bases and 6 bases, there was a span of 15 bases. Per germline, CDR1 SSHAT and CDR2 FNYEAQ (reference sequence). The length of the CDR3 is 14 residues. CDR3 sequence: CASSDGSNGDTQYF. The CDR3 DNA reads as TGTGCCAGCAGCGACGGATCGAACGGGGATACGCAGTATTTT.

CDR3 DNA sequence: TGTGCCAGCAGCCTTGGGAGACTGCATACGCAGTATTTT. Translated: CASSLGRLHTQYF. The genes are TRBV5-6 and TRBJ2-3; perhaps TRBD2 as D (5 bases). The V gene lost 4 bases and the J gene lost 7 bases, with 13 bases spanning the gap. CDR3 length equals 13 residues. Germline V gives CDR1 SGHDT, CDR2 YYEEEE.

The gene calls are TRBV6-6 and TRBJ2-2, with D tentatively TRBD2 (5 bases). Trimming removed 0 bases at V and 5 bases at J, with 13 bases between. The germline gives CDR1 MNHNY, CDR2 SVGAGI (reference sequence). The CDR3 is 16 amino acids. The chain's CDR3 is CASSYSSGQGTGELFF. The CDR3 region has the DNA TGTGCCAGCAGTTACTCCAGCGGCCAAGGGACCGGGGAGCTGTTTTTT.

The V gene is TRBV28, the J gene TRBJ1-1; a weak D match, TRBD1 (6 bases). Germline CDR1 MDHEN, CDR2 SYDVKM. V shed 4 bases and J shed 10 bases, with 19 bases lying between them. This CDR3 contains 14 residues. The CDR3 DNA reads as TGTGCCAGCAGTTCAGGGGACGGGCTTGGTTCAGCTTTCTTT. Residues: CASSSGDGLGSAFF.

CDR3 bases: TGCAGCGTTGTGGGACTAGCGGCCTTGAATGAGCAGTTCTTC. Amino acid sequence: CSVVGLAALNEQFF. V usage is TRBV29-1 and J usage is TRBJ2-1; 11 bases align to TRBD2. Per the germline V gene, CDR1 is SQVTM and CDR2 is ANQGSEA. The CDR3 loop spans 14 amino acids. The trim removed 4 bases at V and 7 bases at J, leaving 6 bases unmatched.

This chain joins TRBV18 and TRBJ2-7; D gene unclear. Per the germline V gene, CDR1 is KGHSH and CDR2 is LQKENI. The germline V and J ends were trimmed by 2 bases and 2 bases, with 10 bases remaining between them. The CDR3 contains 14 residues. In DNA form, the CDR3 reads TGTGCCAGCTCACCATCCGAATCTACCTACGAGCAGTACTTC. It yields the protein CASSPSESTYEQYF.

This clone was detected once. This chain joins TRBV19 and TRBJ1-1, with D possibly matching TRBD1 (6 bases). V shed 8 bases and J shed 5 bases, with 18 bases lying between them. Germline V gene sequence: CDR1 LNHDA, CDR2 SQIVND (reference sequence). This CDR3 spans 14 amino acids. This chain's CDR3 is CASGRGAVKTEAFF. In DNA form, the CDR3 reads TGTGCCAGTGGGCGGGGGGCGGTAAAGACTGAAGCTTTCTTT.

This clone was picked up a small number of times. The chain is built from TRBV5-1 and TRBJ2-5, with TRBD1 identical over 9 bases. The germline gives CDR1 SGHRS, CDR2 YFSETQ. Trimming took 0 bases from V and 4 from J; bases not matched to a gene: 10. This CDR3 is built from 17 residues. This chain's CDR3 is CASSLGLQTGGRETQYF. In nucleotides, the CDR3 is TGCGCCAGCAGCTTGGGCCTACAGACAGGGGGGCGAGAGACCCAGTACTTC.

This rearrangement joins TRBV27 to TRBJ1-2; D is uncertain. Trimming removed 0 bases at V and 8 bases at J, with 16 bases between. The CDR3 covers 15 residues. Germline V CDR1 and CDR2: MNHEY, SMNVEV (reference sequence). The CDR3, as DNA: TGTGCCAGCAGTTTATCGTGGCTCTCGACGGAGGGCTACACCTTC. Its translation: CASSLSWLSTEGYTF.

The genes are TRBV29-1 and TRBJ1-1; a possible D gene is TRBD1 (6 bases). CDR1 and CDR2 from the germline V gene are SQVTM and ANQGSEA. The CDR3 spans 15 residues. Trimming stripped 2 bases from V and 5 bases from J, with 18 bases between. The CDR3 loop reads CSVEQAQGIGTEAFF. CDR3 nucleotides: TGCAGCGTTGAACAAGCCCAGGGGATCGGGACTGAAGCTTTCTTT. The full variable domain, rest sourced from reference TRBV29-1 and TRBJ1-1, is SAVISQKPSRDICQRGTSLTIQCQVDSQVTMMFWYRQQPGQSLTLIATANQGSEATYESGFVIDKFPISRPNLTFSTLTVSNMSPEDSSIYLCSVEQAQGIGTEAFFGQGTRLTVV.

J is TRBJ2-3 and V is TRBV11-3; D ambiguous. The germline gives CDR1 SGHNT, CDR2 YENEEA. V dropped 0 bases and J dropped 2 bases, with 3 bases sitting between them. This CDR3 comprises 13 residues. The DNA of the CDR3 is TGTGCCAGCAGCTTAGATAACACAGATACGCAGTATTTT. Translation: CASSLDNTDTQYF. The full variable domain, rest sourced from reference TRBV11-3 and TRBJ2-3, is EAGVVQSPRYKIIEKKQPVAFWCNPISGHNTLYWYLQNLGQGPELLIRYENEEAVDDSQLPKDRFSAERLKGVDSTLKIQPAELGDSAVYLCASSLDNTDTQYFGPGTRLTVL.

The rearrangement links TRBV12-3 or TRBV12-4 to TRBJ1-1, with 7 bases identical to TRBD1. This CDR3 is 12 amino acids long. V trimming: 6 bases; J trimming: 7 bases; junction bases outside the gene matches: 5. CDR3 loop: CASSLGTDEAFF. CDR3 nucleotides: TGTGCCAGCAGCCTCGGGACAGATGAAGCTTTCTTT.

The chain couples TRBV20-1 to TRBJ1-6, with 9 bases matching TRBD1. The CDR3 covers 15 residues. V shed 3 bases, J shed 10 bases, and the junction held 10 bases outside the gene matches. From germline, CDR1 is DFQATT and CDR2 SNEGSKA (reference sequence). CDR3 loop: CSASLSGTGNSPLHF. CDR3 nucleotides: TGCAGTGCTAGTTTGTCGGGGACAGGGAACTCACCCCTCCACTTT.

The chain's CDR3 is CASSLGGRKSTDTQYF. The CDR3 DNA follows: TGTGCCAGCAGCTTAGGAGGAAGAAAGTCCACAGATACGCAGTATTTT. This rearrangement joins TRBV7-2 to TRBJ2-3; D unclear. CDR1 and CDR2 from the germline V gene are SGHTA and FQGNSA. The V and J ends lost 1 base and 2 bases respectively, with 13 bases between them. The CDR3 covers 16 residues.